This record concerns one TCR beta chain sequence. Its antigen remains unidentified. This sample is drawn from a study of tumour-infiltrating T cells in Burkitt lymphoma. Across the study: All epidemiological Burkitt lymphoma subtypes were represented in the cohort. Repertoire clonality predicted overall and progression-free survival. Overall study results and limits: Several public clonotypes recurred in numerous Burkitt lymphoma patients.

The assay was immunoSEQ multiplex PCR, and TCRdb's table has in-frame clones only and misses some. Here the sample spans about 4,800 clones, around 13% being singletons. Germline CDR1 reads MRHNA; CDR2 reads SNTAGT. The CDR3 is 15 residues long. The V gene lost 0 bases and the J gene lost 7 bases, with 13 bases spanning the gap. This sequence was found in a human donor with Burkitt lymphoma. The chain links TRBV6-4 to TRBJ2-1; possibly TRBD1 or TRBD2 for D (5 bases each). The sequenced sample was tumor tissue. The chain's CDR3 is CASSDSGDPLNEQFF. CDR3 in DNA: TGTGCCAGCAGTGACTCGGGGGACCCTTTAAATGAGCAGTTCTTC.